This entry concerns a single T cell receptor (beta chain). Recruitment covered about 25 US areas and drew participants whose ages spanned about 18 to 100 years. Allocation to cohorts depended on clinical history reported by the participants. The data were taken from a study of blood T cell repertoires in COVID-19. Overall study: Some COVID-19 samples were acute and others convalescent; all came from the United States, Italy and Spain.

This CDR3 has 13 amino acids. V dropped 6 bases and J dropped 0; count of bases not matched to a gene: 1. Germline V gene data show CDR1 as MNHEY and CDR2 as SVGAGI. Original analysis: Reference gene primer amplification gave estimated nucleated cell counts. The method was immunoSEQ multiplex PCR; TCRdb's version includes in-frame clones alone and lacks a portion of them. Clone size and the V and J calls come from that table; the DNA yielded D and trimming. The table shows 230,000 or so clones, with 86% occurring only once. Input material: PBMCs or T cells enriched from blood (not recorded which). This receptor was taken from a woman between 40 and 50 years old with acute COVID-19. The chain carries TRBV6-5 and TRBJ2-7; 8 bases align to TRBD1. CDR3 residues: CASRGTGSYEQYF. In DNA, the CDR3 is TGTGCCAGCAGAGGGACAGGCTCCTACGAGCAGTACTTC.